These 14 T cell receptor beta chains share one sample of origin, sequenced in a study of blood T cell repertoires in COVID-19. Here immunoSEQ multiplex PCR was the method, and the copy in TCRdb shows in-frame clones only, minus some. This table has 300,000 to 450,000 clones, 70% to 90% appearing once. Sequenced sample: peripheral blood. Source of these receptors: a woman aged 25 to 39 with COVID-19, enrolled during active disease.

The CDR3 DNA is TGTGCCAGCAGCTTACAGGACAGGGCGAAGAATCAGCCCCAGCATTTT. It translates to CASSLQDRAKNQPQHF. The V gene is TRBV5-6, the J gene TRBJ1-5, with TRBD1 identical over 8 bases. The CDR3 sequence is 16 residues long. V gave up 2 bases and J gave up 4 bases; unmatched junction bases: 8. Germline-derived CDR1 and CDR2 are SGHDT and YYEEEE.

This rearrangement joins TRBV19 to TRBJ1-2; 8 bases match TRBD1. CDR3 length: 15 residues. V lost 3 bases and J lost 3; bases outside the gene matches: 6. Germline-derived CDR1 and CDR2 are LNHDA and SQIVND (reference sequence). CDR3 bases: TGTGCCAGTAGTATCTCAGGGGGCGCGGACTATGGCTACACCTTC. Translated, it gives CASSISGGADYGYTF.

Only a few counts were recorded for this clone. The V call is TRBV4-3, the J call TRBJ2-3; TRBD2 is a possible D gene (6 bases). Trimming pared 2 bases from V and 9 bases from J, leaving 12 bases between. The CDR3 extends over 13 amino acids. Germline V gives CDR1 LGHNA, CDR2 YSLEER. CDR3 region: CASSQRGDSTQYF. CDR3 nucleotides: TGCGCCAGCAGCCAACGCGGGGACTCCACGCAGTATTTT.

In this sample, this clone turned up once. The chain employs TRBV6-5 and TRBJ2-5; TRBD1 agrees at 9 bases. V shed 3 bases and J 5 bases; nucleotides not matched to a gene: 7. Germline V gene lookup returns CDR1 MNHEY and CDR2 SVGAGI. The CDR3 is made up of 15 amino acids. The CDR3 DNA follows: TGTGCCAGCAGTTATACCCGAGACAGGGGGGAGACCCAGTACTTC. It specifies CASSYTRDRGETQYF.

The rearrangement links TRBV11-3 to TRBJ2-3; D might be TRBD1 (6 bases). The ends were cut back, 5 bases at V and 1 base at J, with 7 bases in the middle. Germline lookup yields CDR1 SGHNT and CDR2 YENEEA. This CDR3 spans 13 amino acids. This CDR3 reads CASSHRGTDTQYF. CDR3 nucleotides: TGTGCCAGCAGCCACAGGGGCACAGATACGCAGTATTTT.

The V call is TRBV19, the J call TRBJ1-5; no reliable D call. The CDR3 loop spans 16 amino acids. Trimming shortened V by 1 base and J by 3 bases, and 13 bases separated the two germline ends. Germline loops: CDR1 LNHDA, CDR2 SQIVND (reference sequence). The CDR3 here is CASSIVTVAINQPQHF. The CDR3 DNA is TGTGCCAGTAGTATAGTGACTGTTGCCATCAATCAGCCCCAGCATTTT.

The rearrangement joins TRBV19 to TRBJ1-5; D is perhaps TRBD1 (5 bases). Germline-derived CDR1 and CDR2 are LNHDA and SQIVND (reference sequence). V lost 8 bases and J lost 5, with 19 bases in between. The CDR3 is 15 amino acids. The CDR3 sequence is CASSTSGGADQPQHF. The CDR3 nucleotides are TGTGCCAGTTCCACTTCGGGGGGAGCCGATCAGCCCCAGCATTTT.

The count of this clone is one. V is TRBV10-3 and J is TRBJ2-7; 7 nucleotides match TRBD1. The CDR3 is 14 residues long. Trimming removed 8 bases from V and 0 bases from J; junction bases left unmatched: 7. CDR1 and CDR2 (germline): ENHRY, SYGVKD. The CDR3 DNA reads TGTGCCATCGGCCAGGACAGGAGCTCCTACGAGCAGTACTTC. It yields the protein CAIGQDRSSYEQYF.

The chain links TRBV7-3 to TRBJ2-3; D is perhaps TRBD2 (5 bases). This CDR3 is built from 14 residues. The V gene's germline CDR1 is SGHTA and CDR2 FQGTGA. Trimming shortened V by 3 bases and J by 6 bases, and 13 bases separated the two germline ends. CDR3 in DNA: TGTGCCAGCAGCTTTCAAGCGGCGCAGGATACGCAGTATTTT. It codes for CASSFQAAQDTQYF.

The chain joins TRBV6-4 to TRBJ2-7; 12 nucleotides match TRBD2. V lost 3 bases, J lost 5 bases, and 5 bases stayed unmatched. Germline lookup yields CDR1 MRHNA and CDR2 SNTAGT. This CDR3 contains 15 residues. In nucleotides, the CDR3 is TGTGCCAGCAGTGAAAGGACTAGCGGGATTGACGAGCAGTACTTC. It translates to CASSERTSGIDEQYF.

The CDR3 region is CASSLDPRLFYNEQFF. The CDR3 DNA follows: TGTGCCAGCAGCTTAGACCCGCGGTTATTTTACAATGAGCAGTTCTTC. V usage is TRBV11-2 and J usage is TRBJ2-1; D remains unclear. V gave up 0 bases and J gave up 4 bases, with 13 bases separating them. The germline CDR1 and CDR2 sequences are SGHAT and FQNNGV. CDR3 length equals 16 residues.

The V call is TRBV11-3, the J call TRBJ2-1; 8 bases are shared with TRBD2. In germline, CDR1 is SGHNT, CDR2 YENEEA. V gave up 6 bases and J gave up 0 bases; unmatched junction bases: 10. The CDR3 consists of 17 residues. The CDR3, as DNA: TGTGCCAGCAGTCCACATAGCGGGACGAGCTCCTACAATGAGCAGTTCTTC. Residues: CASSPHSGTSSYNEQFF.

This chain uses TRBV7-2 with TRBJ2-7, with unresolved D. The CDR3 consists of 14 residues. CDR1 is SGHTA, CDR2 FQGNSA, per germline. V shed 3 bases and J shed 0 bases, with 9 bases lying between them. CDR3 in DNA: TGTGCCAGCAGCTTTAACATAAACTCCTACGAGCAGTACTTC. This translates into CASSFNINSYEQYF.

The chain links TRBV6-5 to TRBJ1-1; D unresolved. V shed 5 bases and J shed 1 base, with 8 bases lying between them. CDR3 length equals 13 residues. Germline V gene sequence: CDR1 MNHEY, CDR2 SVGAGI. The CDR3 protein is CASSTETNTEAFF. DNA of the CDR3: TGTGCCAGCAGTACAGAAACGAACACTGAAGCTTTCTTT.